The count of the clone carrying this T cell receptor (beta chain) is one. Antigen unknown. Assay: immunoSEQ multiplex PCR; the TCRdb copy retains only in-frame clones and omits some. The data show more than 550,000 clones, with about 90% seen just once and 24% held by the top ten. The V end was cut by 2 bases, the J end by 2 bases, with 6 bases between. Germline CDR1 is SGHRS and CDR2 is YFSETQ. This CDR3 has 13 amino acids. This record belongs to a study of shared clonotypes between healthy human individuals. Study-wide findings and caveats: The expectation was that sequencing depth would affect clonotype sharing among donors.

CD45RO-negative, CCR7-positively selected cells formed the naive CD8 fraction, excluding terminally differentiated effector memory CD45RA+ cells. This sequence was found in a man aged 25-45 years in good health. The genes are TRBV5-1 and TRBJ2-3; no definite D call. Material: naive CD8+ T cells sorted from blood. CDR3 bases: TGCGCCAGCAGCTTCCAGGACACAGATACGCAGTATTTT. It yields the protein CASSFQDTDTQYF.